The next 24 T cell receptor beta chains were all read from a single sample in a study of identical twins. TCRdb recomputed calls from the 5' RACE reads with MiXCR, one row per CDR3 protein. This repertoire shows hundreds of thousands of distinct CDR3 sequences, around a sixth found once; its top ten account for around 13%. The same sample was also used in a study of T cells expressing NK-cell markers.

The sample comprised PBMCs. The receptors were gathered from a woman under 30 in good health.

The sample holds a few counts of this clonotype. V is TRBV18 and J is TRBJ2-3, with a tentative D call TRBD2 (6 bases). Looked up from germline, CDR1 is KGHSH and CDR2 is LQKENI. Trimming cost V 3 bases and J 9 bases, with 10 bases left between them. This CDR3 is 12 amino acids long. This CDR3 is CASSPPGLTQYF. DNA for the CDR3: TGTGCCAGCTCACCCCCGGGACTCACGCAGTATTTT.

The sample holds a few counts of this clonotype. The chain links TRBV7-2 to TRBJ2-7, with D possibly TRBD2 on 6 matching bases. V was pared by 5 bases and J by 7 bases, with 21 bases between. CDR1 SGHTA and CDR2 FQGNSA come from the germline V gene. The CDR3 runs to 15 residues. CDR3 amino acids: CASSPGVGGRGEQYF. The CDR3 DNA is TGTGCCAGCAGCCCCGGGGTGGGAGGAAGAGGAGAGCAGTACTTC.

This clonotype was seen only a few times. The chain links TRBV6-2 or TRBV6-3 to TRBJ2-3; no reliable D call. V was clipped by 2 bases and J by 0 bases, with 12 bases between them. The CDR3 is 16 residues long. The germline gives CDR1 MNHEY, CDR2 SVGEGT. CDR3 residues: CASSYLGGRSTDTQYF. The DNA of the CDR3 is TGTGCCAGCAGTTACCTCGGCGGTAGAAGCACAGATACGCAGTATTTT.

The chain recombines TRBV10-2 with TRBJ1-4, with 8 bases fitting TRBD1. The CDR3 is 14 amino acids. Looked up from germline, CDR1 is WSHSY and CDR2 is SAAADI. The J segment lost 8 bases and the V segment lost 5 bases, leaving 7 bases of the junction unmatched. CDR3 in DNA: TGCGCCAGCAGTCAGGGGGCATTCAGGGAAAAACTGTTTTTT. Protein: CASSQGAFREKLFF.

This clonotype was counted only a few times. The J gene is TRBJ2-7, the V gene TRBV20-1; D call uncertain. Trimming shortened V by 3 bases and J by 6 bases, and 9 bases separated the two germline ends. Germline CDR1 is DFQATT and CDR2 is SNEGSKA (reference sequence). There are 11 residues in the CDR3. The CDR3 bases are TGCAGTGCTAGTAACGGGTTCGAGCAGTACTTC. Its protein is CSASNGFEQYF.

This clonotype was seen a few times. This chain uses TRBV3-1 with TRBJ2-7; D is ambiguous. The germline V gene encodes CDR1 LGHDT and CDR2 YNNKEL (reference sequence). Trimming stripped 4 bases from V and 0 bases from J, with 10 bases between. This CDR3 region has 14 residues. The CDR3 spells CASSPNPSSYEQYF. CDR3 bases: TGTGCCAGCAGCCCCAACCCTAGCTCCTACGAGCAGTACTTC.

This clonotype showed up just a few times. The chain links TRBV4-3 to TRBJ2-2; D remains ambiguous. CDR3 size: 15 residues. Trimming took off 0 bases at V and 6 bases at J, with 11 bases between the two ends. Germline V gene lookup returns CDR1 LGHNA and CDR2 YSLEER. In DNA, the CDR3 is TGCGCCAGCAGCCAAGAATTTGCCGGGCCCGGGGAGCTGTTTTTT. Translating gives CASSQEFAGPGELFF.

The J gene is TRBJ2-7, the V gene TRBV9; possible D gene TRBD1, 6 bases. The V and J ends lost 0 bases and 3 bases respectively, with 13 bases between them. CDR3 length equals 15 residues. Germline V gene data show CDR1 as SGDLS and CDR2 as YYNGEE. The CDR3 DNA sequence: TGTGCCAGCAGCGTAGAACAGGGTCTGGGCTACGAGCAGTACTTC. Protein: CASSVEQGLGYEQYF.

Only a few counts were recorded for this clonotype. The CDR3 region is CSAGGATGGIFNEQFF. In DNA, the CDR3 is TGCAGTGCAGGGGGGGCGACAGGGGGAATTTTCAATGAGCAGTTCTTC. The chain recombines TRBV20-1 with TRBJ2-1; 9 bases are a match to TRBD1. CDR1 DFQATT and CDR2 SNEGSKA come from the germline V gene (reference sequence). The CDR3 spans 16 residues. The ends lost 6 bases at V and 6 bases at J; junction bases unmatched: 15.

J is TRBJ1-1 and V is TRBV2; D is possibly TRBD1 (5 bases). The germline gives CDR1 SNHLY, CDR2 FYNNEI. Trimming removed 1 base at V and 6 bases at J, with 15 bases between. The CDR3 length is 15 residues. CDR3 protein: CASSEVAGPRPEAFF. The CDR3 DNA is TGTGCCAGCAGTGAAGTTGCGGGACCTCGCCCTGAAGCTTTCTTT. Full variable domain (remainder filled in from reference TRBV2 and TRBJ1-1): EPEVTQTPSHQVTQMGQEVILRCVPISNHLYFYWYRQILGQKVEFLVSFYNNEISEKSEIFDDQFSVERPDGSNFTLKIRSTKLEDSAMYFCASSEVAGPRPEAFFGQGTRLTVV.

This chain links TRBV29-1 with TRBJ1-4, with D hard to call. CDR1 and CDR2 from the germline V gene are SQVTM and ANQGSEA. V was pared by 5 bases and J by 7 bases, with 5 bases between. This CDR3 is 10 amino acids long. The CDR3 coding sequence is TGCAGCGTTCTAACTGAAAAACTGTTTTTT. As protein: CSVLTEKLFF.

The chain employs TRBV10-3 and TRBJ2-5; TRBD2 agrees at 8 bases. V lost 8 bases, J lost 2 bases, and 7 bases stayed unmatched. From germline, CDR1 is ENHRY and CDR2 SYGVKD. There are 14 residues in the CDR3. The CDR3 is CAIRASGPQETQYF. CDR3 bases: TGTGCCATCCGTGCTAGCGGGCCGCAAGAGACCCAGTACTTC.

The chain is built from TRBV6-5 and TRBJ2-7, with a weak D call TRBD2 (5 bases). V lost 2 bases and J lost 3, with 14 bases in between. Looked up from germline, CDR1 is MNHEY and CDR2 is SVGAGI. This CDR3 is 15 amino acids long. The CDR3 region is CASSYTDSPNYEQYF. CDR3 DNA: TGTGCCAGCAGTTACACGGACTCACCTAACTACGAGCAGTACTTC.

There are a few counts of this clonotype. The gene calls are TRBV20-1 and TRBJ1-2; D uncertain. Trimming pared 2 bases from V and 3 bases from J, leaving 13 bases between. The germline CDR1 and CDR2 sequences are DFQATT and SNEGSKA (reference sequence). This CDR3 contains 14 residues. The CDR3 nucleotides are TGCAGTGCTAGAATAACATGGGTTCACTATGGCTACACCTTC. Amino acids: CSARITWVHYGYTF.

This chain uses TRBV10-3 with TRBJ2-1, with TRBD2 matching 12 bases. V lost 6 bases to trimming and J lost 3 bases; unmatched junction nucleotides: 0. The CDR3 has 14 residues. From germline, CDR1 is ENHRY and CDR2 SYGVKD. The CDR3 reads CAIRGLAGYNEQFF. The CDR3 nucleotides are TGTGCCATCAGGGGACTAGCGGGCTACAATGAGCAGTTCTTC.

In its sample, this clonotype was seen a few times. The V call is TRBV20-1, the J call TRBJ2-3; the D gene is possibly TRBD1 (6 bases). V was cut by 4 bases and J by 6 bases, with 8 bases left in between. From germline, CDR1 is DFQATT and CDR2 SNEGSKA (reference sequence). This CDR3 contains 11 residues. CDR3 bases: TGCAGTGCTATAAGGGGGGATACGCAGTATTTT. It specifies CSAIRGDTQYF.

This clonotype was recorded at least ten times. The chain couples TRBV12-3 or TRBV12-4 to TRBJ1-2; a weak D match, TRBD1 (5 bases). This CDR3 is 14 amino acids long. V was clipped by 0 bases and J by 8 bases, with 13 bases between them. CDR3 region: CASSLALQERGYTF. The CDR3 DNA is TGTGCCAGCAGTTTAGCCCTACAGGAGCGGGGCTACACCTTC.

This clonotype showed up many times. This chain connects TRBV5-1 to TRBJ2-1; 9 nucleotides align to TRBD1. In germline, CDR1 is SGHRS, CDR2 YFSETQ. The CDR3 has 15 residues. V lost 3 bases, J lost 8 bases, and 9 bases stayed unmatched. The CDR3 DNA follows: TGCGCCAGCAGCTACGGGGGGACAGGGATGCATGAGCAGTTCTTC. Translating gives CASSYGGTGMHEQFF.

J is TRBJ1-1 and V is TRBV6-1; perhaps TRBD1 as D (6 bases). The ends were cut back, 2 bases at V and 8 bases at J, with 9 bases in the middle. Germline loops: CDR1 MNHNS, CDR2 SASEGT. The CDR3 is 12 amino acids. The chain's CDR3 is CASSETDREAFF. CDR3 DNA: TGTGCCAGCAGTGAAACCGACAGGGAAGCTTTCTTT.

This clonotype occurred a few times. The V gene is TRBV27, the J gene TRBJ1-1; no clear D gene. V dropped 7 bases and J dropped 0 bases, with 12 bases sitting between them. The germline gives CDR1 MNHEY, CDR2 SMNVEV (reference sequence). The CDR3 loop spans 14 amino acids. The CDR3 spells CASKPIAMNTEAFF. The CDR3 DNA reads as TGTGCCAGCAAACCCATTGCTATGAACACTGAAGCTTTCTTT.

Only a few counts were recorded for this clonotype. The chain joins TRBV10-3 to TRBJ2-7; 7 bases align to TRBD2. Germline values: CDR1 ENHRY, CDR2 SYGVKD. V trimming: 1 base; J trimming: 4 bases; junction bases outside the gene matches: 4. The CDR3 covers 14 residues. CDR3 in DNA: TGTGCCATCAGTGAGTTTACGGGGGGATACGAGCAGTACTTC. It translates to CAISEFTGGYEQYF.

This rearrangement joins TRBV12-3 or TRBV12-4 to TRBJ2-1; D is possibly TRBD1 (5 bases). Trimming stripped 3 bases from V and 9 bases from J, with 12 bases between. CDR3 length: 13 amino acids. This chain's CDR3 is CASSLGIDSEQFF. DNA of the CDR3: TGTGCCAGCAGTTTGGGGATCGACAGTGAGCAGTTCTTC.

There are a few counts of this clonotype. This chain connects TRBV12-3 or TRBV12-4 to TRBJ2-1, with 7 nucleotides matching TRBD2. The CDR3 has 13 amino acids. V shed 4 bases and J 5 bases; nucleotides not matched to a gene: 2. This CDR3 is CASSWDYDNEQFF. CDR3 sequence (DNA): TGTGCCAGCAGTTGGGACTACGACAATGAGCAGTTCTTC.

This clonotype was detected a few times. The V and J genes are TRBV10-3 and TRBJ2-7; D is uncertain. Germline V CDR1 and CDR2: ENHRY, SYGVKD. The CDR3 contains 12 residues. V was trimmed by 6 bases and J by 10 bases, leaving 16 bases between them. This CDR3 is CAISSPSAGQYF. CDR3 bases: TGTGCCATCAGCAGCCCTTCCGCCGGACAGTACTTC.